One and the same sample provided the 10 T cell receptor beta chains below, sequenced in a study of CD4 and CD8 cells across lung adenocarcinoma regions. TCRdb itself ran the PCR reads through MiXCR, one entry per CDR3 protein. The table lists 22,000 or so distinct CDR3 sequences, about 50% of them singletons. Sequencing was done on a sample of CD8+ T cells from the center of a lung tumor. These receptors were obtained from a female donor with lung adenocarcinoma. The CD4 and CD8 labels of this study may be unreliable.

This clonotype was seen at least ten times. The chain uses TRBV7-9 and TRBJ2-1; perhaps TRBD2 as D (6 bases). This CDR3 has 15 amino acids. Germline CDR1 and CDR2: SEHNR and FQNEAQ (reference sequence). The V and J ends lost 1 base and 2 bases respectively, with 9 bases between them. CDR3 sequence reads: CASSLGAGAYNEQFF. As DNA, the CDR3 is TGTGCCAGCAGCTTAGGAGCGGGTGCCTACAATGAGCAGTTCTTC.

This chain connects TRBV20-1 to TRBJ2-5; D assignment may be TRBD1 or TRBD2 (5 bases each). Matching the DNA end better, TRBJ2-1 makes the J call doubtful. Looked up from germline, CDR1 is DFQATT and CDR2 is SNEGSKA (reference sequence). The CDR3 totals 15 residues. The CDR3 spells CSARPLGVSRAEQFF. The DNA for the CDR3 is TGCAGTGCTAGGCCACTGGGGGTCTCACGCGCGGAGCAGTTCTTC.

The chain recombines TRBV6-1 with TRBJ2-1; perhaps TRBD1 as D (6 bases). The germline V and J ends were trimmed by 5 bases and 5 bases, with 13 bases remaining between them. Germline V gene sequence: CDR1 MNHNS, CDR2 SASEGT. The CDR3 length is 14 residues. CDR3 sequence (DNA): TGTGCCAGCAGTCGGTCCGGGACAAACAATGAGCAGTTCTTC. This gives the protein CASSRSGTNNEQFF.

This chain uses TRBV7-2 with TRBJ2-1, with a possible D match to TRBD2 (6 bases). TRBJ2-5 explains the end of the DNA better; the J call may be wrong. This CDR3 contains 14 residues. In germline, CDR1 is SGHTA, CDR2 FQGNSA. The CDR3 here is CASSLEAGRETQYF. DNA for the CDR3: TGTGCCAGCAGCTTAGAAGCGGGCAGGGAGACCCAGTACTTC.

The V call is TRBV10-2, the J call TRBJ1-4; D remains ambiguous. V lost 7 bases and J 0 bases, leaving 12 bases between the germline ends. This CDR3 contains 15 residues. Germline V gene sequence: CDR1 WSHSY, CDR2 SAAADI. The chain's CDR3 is CASKDGAATNEKLFF. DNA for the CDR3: TGCGCCAGCAAAGACGGAGCTGCAACTAATGAAAAACTGTTTTTT.

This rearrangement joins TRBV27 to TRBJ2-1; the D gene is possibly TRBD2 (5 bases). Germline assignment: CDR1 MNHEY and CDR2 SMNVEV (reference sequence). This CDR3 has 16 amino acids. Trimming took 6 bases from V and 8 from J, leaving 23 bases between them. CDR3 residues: CASSGPRTGSTYEQFF. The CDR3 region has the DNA TGTGCCAGCAGCGGCCCCCGGACTGGGAGCACTTATGAGCAGTTCTTC.

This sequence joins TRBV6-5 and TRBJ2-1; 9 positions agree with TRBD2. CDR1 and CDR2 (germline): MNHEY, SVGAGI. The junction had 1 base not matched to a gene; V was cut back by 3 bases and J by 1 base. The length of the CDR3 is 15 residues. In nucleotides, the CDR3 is TGTGCCAGCAGTTATACTAGCGGGTCCTACAATGAGCAGTTCTTC. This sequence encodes CASSYTSGSYNEQFF.

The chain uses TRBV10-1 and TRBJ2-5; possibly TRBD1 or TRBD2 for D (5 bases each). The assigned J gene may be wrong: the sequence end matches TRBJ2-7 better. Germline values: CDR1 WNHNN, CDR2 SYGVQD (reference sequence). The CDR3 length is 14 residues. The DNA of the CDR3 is TGCGCCAGCAGTCCCCGGGACCGACCCTACGAGCAGTACTTC. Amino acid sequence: CASSPRDRPYEQYF.

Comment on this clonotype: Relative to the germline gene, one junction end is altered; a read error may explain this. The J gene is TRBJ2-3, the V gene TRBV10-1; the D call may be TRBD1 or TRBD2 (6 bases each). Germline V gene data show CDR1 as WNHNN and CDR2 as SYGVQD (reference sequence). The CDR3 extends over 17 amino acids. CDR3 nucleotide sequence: TGCGCCAGCAGTGAGGGGGACGGAGGGGGTGGCCCAGATACGCAGTATTTC. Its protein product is CASSEGDGGGGPDTQYF.

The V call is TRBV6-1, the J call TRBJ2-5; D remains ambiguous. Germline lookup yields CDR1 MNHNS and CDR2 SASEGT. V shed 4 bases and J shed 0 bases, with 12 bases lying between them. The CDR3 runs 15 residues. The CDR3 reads CASSGSSRDQETQYF. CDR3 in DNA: TGTGCCAGCAGTGGCAGTAGCCGTGACCAAGAGACCCAGTACTTC.